This T cell receptor beta chain was found in a study of T cells after yellow fever vaccination. The study made its TCR cDNA through 5'RACE template switching. That step introduced a universal primer site along with UMIs. From the 5' RACE reads, TCRdb called clonotypes with MiXCR, one entry per CDR3 protein. This sample yields under 700,000 distinct CDR3 sequences, of which roughly a sixth are seen a single time; roughly 17% belongs to the top ten. This CDR3 has 14 residues. Germline CDR1 MNHEY, CDR2 SVGAGI. Trimming removed 2 bases at V and 8 bases at J, with 15 bases between. The rearrangement uses TRBV6-5 and TRBJ1-1; D not certain. This receptor was identified in a man aged 18 to 30 who received the YFV17D yellow fever vaccine. Material: PBMCs, obtained roughly 5 days after the first yellow fever vaccination. The CDR3 sequence is CASSYVFQSQEAFF. The CDR3 DNA follows: TGTGCCAGCAGTTACGTCTTTCAGTCACAGGAAGCTTTCTTT.